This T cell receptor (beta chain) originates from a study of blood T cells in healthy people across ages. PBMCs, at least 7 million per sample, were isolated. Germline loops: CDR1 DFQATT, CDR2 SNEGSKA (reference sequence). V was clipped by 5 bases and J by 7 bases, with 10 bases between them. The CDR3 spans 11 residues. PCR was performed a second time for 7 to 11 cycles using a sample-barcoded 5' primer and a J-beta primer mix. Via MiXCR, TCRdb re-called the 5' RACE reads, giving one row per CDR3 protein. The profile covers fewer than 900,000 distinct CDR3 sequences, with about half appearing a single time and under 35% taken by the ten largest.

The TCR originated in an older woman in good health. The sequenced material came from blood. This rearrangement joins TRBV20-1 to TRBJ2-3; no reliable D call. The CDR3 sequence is CSAYPENTQYF. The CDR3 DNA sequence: TGCAGTGCTTACCCCGAGAATACGCAGTATTTT.